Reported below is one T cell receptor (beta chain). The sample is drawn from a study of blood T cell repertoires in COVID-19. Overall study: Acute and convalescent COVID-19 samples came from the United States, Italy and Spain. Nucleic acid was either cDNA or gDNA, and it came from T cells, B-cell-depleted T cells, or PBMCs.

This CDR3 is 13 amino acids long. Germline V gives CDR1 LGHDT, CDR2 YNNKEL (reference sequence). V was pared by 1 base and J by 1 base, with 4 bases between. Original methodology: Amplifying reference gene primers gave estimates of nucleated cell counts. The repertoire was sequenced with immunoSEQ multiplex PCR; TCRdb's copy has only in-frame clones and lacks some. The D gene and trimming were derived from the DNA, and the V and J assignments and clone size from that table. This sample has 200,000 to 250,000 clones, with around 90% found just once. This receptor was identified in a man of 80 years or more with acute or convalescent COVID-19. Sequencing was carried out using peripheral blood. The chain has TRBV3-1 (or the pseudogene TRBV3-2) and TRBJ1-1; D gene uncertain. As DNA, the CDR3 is TGTGCCAGCAGCCAAGTCTGGAACACTGAAGCTTTCTTT. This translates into CASSQVWNTEAFF.